What follows is one T cell receptor beta chain and its context. Its specificity is not known. Using RNA transcripts as the source, TCR beta CDR3 regions were amplified. The HTBI set primed first-round TCR CDR3 RT-PCR. Each CDR3 protein gets one entry after TCRdb re-called the multiplex PCR reads with MiXCR. The table shows under 350,000 distinct CDR3 sequences, with around a sixth occurring only once. The data stem from a study of T cells in Graves' hyperthyroidism and ophthalmopathy. General observations from the study: Most thyroid-expanded clonotypes above 0.001 were also found in blood.

Deletions cut 4 bases from V and 2 bases from J, with 12 bases between. CDR3 length equals 15 residues. The V gene's germline CDR1 is LGHNT and CDR2 FRNRAP. The J gene is TRBJ1-3, the V gene TRBV12-5; no clear D gene. The clonotype comes from a woman aged 45-65 years with Graves' hyperthyroidism. Sequenced sample: blood. Written as DNA, the CDR3 is TGTGCTAGTGGTTCACCAAAGAGCCCTGGAAACACCATATATTTT. It encodes CASGSPKSPGNTIYF.